Each of the 24 T cell receptor beta chains below was sequenced from the same sample in a study of shared clonotypes between healthy human individuals. The assay was immunoSEQ multiplex PCR, and TCRdb's table has in-frame clones only and misses some. The top ten clones hold approximately 1.3% of a sample with over a million clones, about 75% of them seen once. What was sequenced was memory CD4+ T cells sorted from blood. Subset here: CD45RA-negative fraction. These receptors originate from a man younger than 35 in good health.

Remarks on this clone: The germline gene is not matched at one end of the junction; a read error may be the cause. The chain joins TRBV7-7 to TRBJ2-3; 7 bases align to TRBD1. Looked up from germline, CDR1 is SSHAT and CDR2 is FNYEAQ (reference sequence). There are 15 residues in the CDR3. The CDR3, as DNA: TGTGCTAGCAGCTTACAGGGGACACCCACAGATACGCAGTATTTT. This translates into CASSLQGTPTDTQYF.

V and J are TRBV19 and TRBJ2-2; D might be TRBD2 (5 bases). The CDR3 is 16 amino acids. Trimming removed 1 base at V and 8 bases at J, with 17 bases between. The germline CDR1 and CDR2 sequences are LNHDA and SQIVND (reference sequence). This CDR3 reads CASSIVVITRAGELFF. The CDR3 nucleotides read TGTGCCAGTAGTATAGTGGTCATTACTAGAGCAGGGGAGCTGTTTTTT. The complete variable domain, with remaining parts taken from reference TRBV19 and TRBJ2-2, reads DGGITQSPKYLFRKEGQNVTLSCEQNLNHDAMYWYRQDPGQGLRLIYYSQIVNDFQKGDIAEGYSVSREKKESFPLTVTSAQKNPTAFYLCASSIVVITRAGELFFGEGSRLTVL.

This chain connects TRBV18 to TRBJ2-3; D unclear. The CDR3 contains 14 residues. In germline, CDR1 is KGHSH, CDR2 LQKENI. The ends were cut back, 4 bases at V and 1 base at J, with 9 bases in the middle. The DNA of the CDR3 is TGTGCCAGCTCACTGGTCGTGGGCACAGATACGCAGTATTTT. Its protein is CASSLVVGTDTQYF.

The chain uses TRBV7-2 and TRBJ2-7; 11 bases fit TRBD2. Germline lookup yields CDR1 SGHTA and CDR2 FQGNSA. The CDR3 has 18 amino acids. The V segment lost 2 bases and the J segment 2 bases; nucleotides outside the gene matches: 11. The CDR3 DNA is TGTGCCAGCAGCTTATTCAGTCTTGGGACTAGCGGTACCTACGAGCAGTACTTC. Its protein is CASSLFSLGTSGTYEQYF.

The V call is TRBV28, the J call TRBJ1-3; 9 bases are a match to TRBD1. This CDR3 spans 15 amino acids. Germline lookup yields CDR1 MDHEN and CDR2 SYDVKM. With 6 bases clipped from V and 4 bases from J, the junction kept 7 bases outside the gene matches. CDR3 amino acids: CASSHRGRTGNTIYF. For the CDR3, the DNA is TGTGCCAGCAGCCACAGGGGGCGGACCGGAAACACCATATATTTT.

This clone was seen only a few times. The chain employs TRBV19 and TRBJ1-6; D is ambiguous. This CDR3 has 14 residues. Trimming left V 1 base short and J 16 bases short, with 17 bases between. Germline V lookup: CDR1 LNHDA, CDR2 SQIVND (reference sequence). The DNA for the CDR3 is TGTGCCAGTAGTATAGGGTTGTCCACAAGGGAACTCCACTTT. Encoded protein: CASSIGLSTRELHF.

Worth noting for this clone: Other DNA sequences in the same sample also yield this CDR3. The chain combines TRBV5-1 with TRBJ2-7; D ambiguous. The CDR3 has 11 residues. Trimming removed 0 bases at V and 7 bases at J, with 5 bases between. Germline values: CDR1 SGHRS, CDR2 YFSETQ. In DNA, the CDR3 is TGCGCCAGCAGCTTGGGAGGTGAGCAGTACTTC. This gives the protein CASSLGGEQYF.

The CDR3 is CASSLSGTIGQYF. The CDR3 DNA reads as TGTGCCAGCAGCTTATCAGGGACGATTGGGCAGTATTTT. This sequence joins TRBV7-2 and TRBJ2-3; the D call may be TRBD1 or TRBD2 (5 bases each). The CDR3 covers 13 residues. CDR1 SGHTA and CDR2 FQGNSA come from the germline V gene. Trimming stripped 2 bases from V and 11 bases from J, with 14 bases between.

The V call is TRBV2, the J call TRBJ2-1, with no clear D. V lost 0 bases to trimming and J lost 9 bases, with 6 bases between them. From germline, CDR1 is SNHLY and CDR2 FYNNEI. This CDR3 is 12 amino acids long. The DNA of the CDR3 is TGTGCCAGCAGTGAAGCAATTAGTGAGCAGTTCTTC. This translates into CASSEAISEQFF.

J is TRBJ1-1 and V is TRBV29-1; 9 bases are shared with TRBD1. V trimming: 6 bases; J trimming: 5 bases; junction bases outside the gene matches: 10. In germline, CDR1 is SQVTM, CDR2 ANQGSEA. This CDR3 comprises 14 residues. The chain's CDR3 is CSVPAGTGRTEAFF. In DNA, the CDR3 is TGCAGCGTCCCAGCCGGGACAGGGAGGACTGAAGCTTTCTTT.

The V and J genes are TRBV5-4 and TRBJ2-3; 9 bases map to TRBD1. Trimming cost V 4 bases and J 3 bases; bases outside gene matches: 12. The CDR3 length is 17 residues. Per the germline V gene, CDR1 is SGHNT and CDR2 is YYREEE (reference sequence). The CDR3 is CASSPNKGQGGTDTQYF. The CDR3 DNA sequence: TGTGCCAGCAGCCCGAACAAGGGACAGGGAGGGACAGATACGCAGTATTTT.

The genes are TRBV6-1 and TRBJ2-2; TRBD2 agrees at 10 bases. After removal of 2 bases from V and 1 base from J, the junction contained 4 bases not matched to a gene. The germline CDR1 and CDR2 sequences are MNHNS and SASEGT. This CDR3 contains 17 residues. In nucleotides, the CDR3 is TGTGCCAGCAGTGAAAAGCCTAGCGGGGGGAACACCGGGGAGCTGTTTTTT. Protein sequence: CASSEKPSGGNTGELFF.

The chain carries TRBV19 and TRBJ1-5; D gene ambiguous. This CDR3 contains 15 residues. Trimming took 3 bases from V and 5 from J, leaving 14 bases between them. Germline values: CDR1 LNHDA, CDR2 SQIVND (reference sequence). The chain's CDR3 is CASSIGPIEHQPQHF. The CDR3 bases are TGTGCCAGTAGTATTGGACCGATAGAGCATCAGCCCCAGCATTTT.

In its sample, this clone was seen once. The genes are TRBV7-8 and TRBJ2-2; D is tentatively TRBD1 or TRBD2 (5 bases each). This CDR3 comprises 12 residues. Germline V gene sequence: CDR1 SGHVS, CDR2 FQNEAQ. Between the trimmed V and J ends, which lost 5 bases and 13 bases, there was a span of 14 bases. The CDR3: CASSPTRGGLFF. DNA of the CDR3: TGTGCCAGCAGCCCCACTAGGGGCGGGCTGTTTTTT.

The rearrangement joins TRBV7-4 to TRBJ2-4; D is uncertain. The CDR3 length is 15 residues. The V end lost 5 bases, the J end lost 4 bases, and 15 bases lay between the germline ends. The V gene's germline CDR1 is SGHVT and CDR2 SQSDAQ. CDR3 nucleotides: TGTGCCAGCAGCCCGCCACCGGTGGGTAAAAACATTCAGTACTTC. Its translation: CASSPPPVGKNIQYF.

This chain uses TRBV15 with TRBJ1-2, with D tentatively TRBD1 (6 bases). Germline V lookup: CDR1 LNHNV, CDR2 YYDKDF (reference sequence). CDR3 length: 12 residues. Deletions cut 1 base from V and 13 bases from J, with 13 bases between. The CDR3 spells CATSRGEQGSTF. DNA for the CDR3: TGTGCCACCAGCAGAGGGGAGCAGGGGAGCACCTTC.

The rearrangement links TRBV7-2 to TRBJ1-6; 7 bases line up with TRBD1. CDR3 size: 16 residues. CDR1 is SGHTA and CDR2 is FQGNSA in the germline V gene. With V trimmed by 2 bases and J by 4 bases, 5 bases remained unmatched. CDR3 sequence reads: CASSLSRQGYNSPLHF. The CDR3 bases are TGTGCCAGCAGCTTATCCCGACAGGGTTATAATTCACCCCTCCACTTT. The whole variable domain, remainder taken from reference TRBV7-2 and TRBJ1-6, is GAGVSQSPSNKVTEKGKDVELRCDPISGHTALYWYRQSLGQGLEFLIYFQGNSAPDKSGLPSDRFSAERTGGSVSTLTIQRTQQEDSAVYLCASSLSRQGYNSPLHFGNGTRLTVT.

The chain joins TRBV5-1 to TRBJ2-3; weak D call: TRBD1 (6 bases). The length of the CDR3 is 14 residues. Deletions cut 0 bases from V and 10 bases from J, with 15 bases between. The V gene's germline CDR1 is SGHRS and CDR2 YFSETQ. The CDR3 reads CASSLEGDRPSQYF. The CDR3 bases are TGCGCCAGCAGCTTGGAGGGGGATAGGCCCTCGCAGTATTTT.

The rearrangement links TRBV6-4 to TRBJ1-5; weak D call: TRBD1 (5 bases). The CDR3 length is 15 residues. The V gene lost 1 base and the J gene lost 5 bases, with 12 bases spanning the gap. CDR1 MRHNA and CDR2 SNTAGT come from the germline V gene. The CDR3 loop reads CASSDFQGRHQPQHF. The CDR3 DNA reads TGTGCCAGCAGTGACTTCCAGGGAAGGCATCAGCCCCAGCATTTT.

Details on this clone: With a much larger clone just one base away, this may be a read error. Within the sample, other DNA sequences also encode this same CDR3. J is TRBJ1-6 and V is TRBV5-1; the match to TRBD1 covers 8 bases. The CDR3 is made up of 14 amino acids. Germline V lookup: CDR1 SGHRS, CDR2 YFSETQ. Trimming cost V 4 bases and J 5 bases; bases outside gene matches: 2. CDR3 protein: CASSLQGDNSPLHF. CDR3 coding DNA: TGCGCCAGCAGCCTACAGGGGGATAATTCACCCCTCCACTTT.

The V and J genes are TRBV10-2 and TRBJ2-7, with TRBD1 matching over 7 bases. After removal of 7 bases from V and 2 bases from J, the junction contained 20 bases not matched to a gene. Germline CDR1 WSHSY, CDR2 SAAADI. The CDR3 spans 18 residues. In DNA, the CDR3 is TGCGCCAGCACCGAACAAAGAGACAGGGTTTTTTCCCCCTACGAGCAGTACTTC. Its translation is CASTEQRDRVFSPYEQYF.

Of note for this clone: A read error may be the cause here, since a much bigger clone is one base away. The V gene is TRBV5-1, the J gene TRBJ1-4, with a tentative D call TRBD1 (6 bases). CDR3 length: 16 residues. Germline CDR1 reads SGHRS; CDR2 reads YFSETQ. The CDR3 bases are TGCGCCAGCAGCAATGTGGGGGCCGGCGGGAATGAAAAACTGGTTTTT. Protein: CASSNVGAGGNEKLVF.

The V and J genes are TRBV18 and TRBJ1-2, with a weak D call TRBD1 (5 bases). The CDR3 length is 17 residues. V was shortened by 3 bases and J by 2 bases, with 19 bases between the two germline ends. Germline V gene lookup returns CDR1 KGHSH and CDR2 LQKENI. CDR3 region: CASSPPGVRQTNYGYTF. CDR3 bases: TGTGCCAGCTCACCGCCCGGCGTGAGACAGACCAACTATGGCTACACCTTC.

V is TRBV13 and J is TRBJ2-2; D possibly corresponds to TRBD1 (5 bases). The V end was cut by 3 bases, the J end by 6 bases, with 11 bases between. CDR1 PRHDT and CDR2 FYEKMQ come from the germline V gene (reference sequence). The length of the CDR3 is 14 residues. In DNA form, the CDR3 reads TGTGCCAGCAGCTTGAAAGGGGTAGCCGGGGAGCTGTTTTTT. It yields the protein CASSLKGVAGELFF.